The 29 T cell receptor beta chains below all came from one sample that was sequenced in a study of blood T cell repertoires in COVID-19. Here immunoSEQ multiplex PCR was the method, and the copy in TCRdb shows in-frame clones only, minus some. The data contain more than 150,000 clones, roughly 76% of them singletons. The sequencing input was peripheral blood. These receptors came from an elderly woman with COVID-19, enrolled during active disease.

This chain links TRBV28 with TRBJ2-1, with a weak D call TRBD2 (7 bases). V lost 5 bases and J 8 bases, leaving 22 bases between the germline ends. The CDR3 length is 16 residues. CDR1 is MDHEN and CDR2 is SYDVKM in the germline V gene. CDR3 sequence: CASSGRGASARDEQFF. In DNA form, the CDR3 reads TGTGCCAGCAGTGGGAGGGGGGCTAGCGCGAGGGATGAGCAGTTCTTC.

This chain joins TRBV19 and TRBJ1-5; weak D call: TRBD1 (6 bases). Trimming shortened V by 7 bases and J by 5 bases, and 9 bases separated the two germline ends. The CDR3 sequence is 12 residues long. Germline CDR1 reads LNHDA; CDR2 reads SQIVND (reference sequence). The CDR3 sequence is CASTDRHQPQHF. The CDR3 nucleotides are TGTGCCAGTACCGACAGGCATCAGCCCCAGCATTTT.

The chain links TRBV4-2 to TRBJ2-1, with TRBD2 matching over 10 bases. The germline gives CDR1 LGHNA, CDR2 YNFKEQ. The CDR3 extends over 18 amino acids. Trimming took 0 bases from V and 3 from J; bases not matched to a gene: 8. CDR3 DNA sequence: TGTGCCAGCAGCCAAGAGCCTAGCGGGGGTTCCCTCTACAATGAGCAGTTCTTC. Translating it yields CASSQEPSGGSLYNEQFF.

The chain joins TRBV19 to TRBJ2-1; TRBD2 agrees at 12 bases. V lost 7 bases to trimming and J lost 2 bases; unmatched junction nucleotides: 3. Per the germline V gene, CDR1 is LNHDA and CDR2 is SQIVND (reference sequence). CDR3 length equals 15 residues. The CDR3 loop is CASTLAGGTYNEQFF. The CDR3 DNA follows: TGTGCCAGTACCCTAGCGGGAGGGACCTACAATGAGCAGTTCTTC. Looking up the rest from reference TRBV19 and TRBJ2-1 gives the full variable domain: DGGITQSPKYLFRKEGQNVTLSCEQNLNHDAMYWYRQDPGQGLRLIYYSQIVNDFQKGDIAEGYSVSREKKESFPLTVTSAQKNPTAFYLCASTLAGGTYNEQFFGPGTRLTVL.

The chain combines TRBV6-5 with TRBJ1-6, with D uncertain. The CDR3 runs 13 residues. Germline-derived CDR1 and CDR2 are MNHEY and SVGAGI. Trimming removed 6 bases at V and 9 bases at J, with 12 bases between. The CDR3 loop is CASRVGLGSPLHF. The CDR3 DNA follows: TGTGCCAGCAGAGTCGGGTTGGGTTCACCCCTCCACTTT.

J is TRBJ2-2 and V is TRBV27, with 9 bases that match TRBD2. The junction had 7 bases not matched to a gene; V was cut back by 6 bases and J by 5 bases. The CDR3 extends over 15 amino acids. Germline V gene sequence: CDR1 MNHEY, CDR2 SMNVEV (reference sequence). DNA for the CDR3: TGTGCCAGCAGAACGGCTAGCGGGGAAACCGGGGAGCTGTTTTTT. This sequence encodes CASRTASGETGELFF.

As to this clone: The same CDR3 arises from other DNA sequences in this sample as well. The gene calls are TRBV5-1 and TRBJ2-5; D ambiguous. V lost 4 bases to trimming and J lost 3 bases, with 10 bases between them. Germline CDR1 is SGHRS and CDR2 is YFSETQ. The CDR3 covers 13 residues. Here the CDR3 reads CASSSRVEETQYF. CDR3 DNA sequence: TGCGCCAGCAGCAGCCGGGTCGAAGAGACCCAGTACTTC.

This clone was detected once. This sequence joins TRBV28 and TRBJ2-7, with D uncertain. Trimming left V 3 bases short and J 4 bases short, with 7 bases between. Germline values: CDR1 MDHEN, CDR2 SYDVKM. The length of the CDR3 is 12 residues. DNA of the CDR3: TGTGCCAGCAGTTTTGGCAGGTACGAGCAGTACTTC. Amino acids: CASSFGRYEQYF. The whole variable domain, remainder taken from reference TRBV28 and TRBJ2-7, is DVKVTQSSRYLVKRTGEKVFLECVQDMDHENMFWYRQDPGLGLRLIYFSYDVKMKEKGDIPEGYSVSREKKERFSLILESASTNQTSMYLCASSFGRYEQYFGPGTRLTVT.

CDR3 sequence reads: CATSRTRLYNEQFF. The CDR3 DNA sequence: TGTGCCACCAGCAGGACGAGACTCTACAATGAGCAGTTCTTC. The chain uses TRBV15 and TRBJ2-1; D remains unclear. Germline V gives CDR1 LNHNV, CDR2 YYDKDF (reference sequence). Trimming cost V 3 bases and J 3 bases, with 9 bases left between them. The CDR3 totals 14 residues. Complete variable domain (other parts from reference TRBV15 and TRBJ2-1): DAMVIQNPRYQVTQFGKPVTLSCSQTLNHNVMYWYQQKSSQAPKLLFHYYDKDFNNEADTPDNFQSRRPNTSFCFLDIRSPGLGDTAMYLCATSRTRLYNEQFFGPGTRLTVL.

This chain joins TRBV28 and TRBJ2-5; D perhaps matches TRBD1 (6 bases). From germline, CDR1 is MDHEN and CDR2 SYDVKM. V was pared by 2 bases and J by 5 bases, with 15 bases between. CDR3 length: 15 amino acids. For the CDR3, the DNA is TGTGCCAGCAGTTTAGCTGGCAGGGGTTGGGAGACCCAGTACTTC. The encoded protein is CASSLAGRGWETQYF.

The chain employs TRBV4-1 and TRBJ2-1, with 8 bases fitting TRBD2. Germline loops: CDR1 MGHRA, CDR2 YSYEKL. The V gene end was trimmed by 1 base and the J gene end by 2 bases; junction bases not matched to a gene: 1. The CDR3 is 15 residues long. CDR3 nucleotides: TGCGCCAGCAGCCAAGGAGCGGGAGCCTACAATGAGCAGTTCTTC. As protein: CASSQGAGAYNEQFF.

V is TRBV4-3 and J is TRBJ2-2, with D unresolved. There are 17 residues in the CDR3. V gave up 0 bases and J gave up 6 bases, with 17 bases separating them. Germline CDR1 and CDR2: LGHNA and YSLEER. The CDR3 is CASSQDTADFTAGELFF. The DNA for the CDR3 is TGCGCCAGCAGCCAAGATACGGCAGACTTTACGGCCGGGGAGCTGTTTTTT.

The rearrangement uses TRBV11-3 and TRBJ2-2; 8 nucleotides align to TRBD2. The length of the CDR3 is 14 residues. Germline loops: CDR1 SGHNT, CDR2 YENEEA. V lost 4 bases to trimming and J lost 5 bases; unmatched junction nucleotides: 3. CDR3 amino acids: CASSSRGGTGELFF. The DNA for the CDR3 is TGTGCCAGCAGCTCCCGGGGGGGGACCGGGGAGCTGTTTTTT.

J is TRBJ2-1 and V is TRBV4-3, with no clear D. V was shortened by 1 base and J by 0 bases, with 13 bases between the two germline ends. CDR3 length: 17 residues. Germline V lookup: CDR1 LGHNA, CDR2 YSLEER. For the CDR3, the DNA is TGCGCCAGCAGCCAAGCTATATTCCCCCTCTCCTACAATGAGCAGTTCTTC. It translates to CASSQAIFPLSYNEQFF.

The chain uses TRBV24-1 and TRBJ2-2, with 8 positions matching TRBD1. Germline CDR1 is KGHDR and CDR2 is SFDVKD. J lost 3 bases, V lost 5 bases, and 10 bases had no gene match. This CDR3 comprises 17 residues. CDR3 bases: TGTGCCACCAGTGCCCCTGACAGGGGCCTTTACACCGGGGAGCTGTTTTTT. This sequence encodes CATSAPDRGLYTGELFF.

The chain carries TRBV6-5 and TRBJ2-1, with 8 positions matching TRBD1. Germline V CDR1 and CDR2: MNHEY, SVGAGI. This CDR3 is 14 amino acids long. The V and J ends lost 3 bases and 7 bases, in that order; junction bases with no gene match: 5. CDR3 nucleotide sequence: TGTGCCAGCAGTTATTGGCAGGGGGCAAATGAGCAGTTCTTC. This sequence encodes CASSYWQGANEQFF.

This sequence joins TRBV7-3 and TRBJ1-2, with 9 bases fitting TRBD1. The germline gives CDR1 SGHTA, CDR2 FQGTGA. The CDR3 is made up of 13 amino acids. With 5 bases clipped from V and 8 bases from J, the junction kept 6 bases outside the gene matches. This CDR3 is CASSAQGARGYTF. The CDR3 nucleotides read TGTGCCAGCAGCGCACAGGGGGCGCGGGGCTACACCTTC.

In regard to this clone: The identical CDR3 is also encoded by other nucleotide sequences in the sample. The rearrangement joins TRBV18 to TRBJ1-3, with TRBD1 as a possible D gene (5 bases). Looked up from germline, CDR1 is KGHSH and CDR2 is LQKENI. V lost 6 bases, J lost 2 bases, and 8 bases lay in between. The CDR3 totals 13 residues. The CDR3 loop is CASSQGAGNTIYF. CDR3 DNA: TGTGCCAGCTCCCAGGGTGCTGGAAACACCATATATTTT. The full variable domain, rest sourced from reference TRBV18 and TRBJ1-3, is NAGVMQNPRHLVRRRGQEARLRCSPMKGHSHVYWYRQLPEEGLKFMVYLQKENIIDESGMPKERFSAEFPKEGPSILRIQQVVRGDSAAYFCASSQGAGNTIYFGEGSWLTVV.

The chain carries TRBV9 and TRBJ1-2, with 9 nucleotides matching TRBD1. This CDR3 region has 15 residues. After removal of 2 bases from V and 4 bases from J, the junction contained 6 bases not matched to a gene. Germline V gives CDR1 SGDLS, CDR2 YYNGEE. CDR3 nucleotide sequence: TGTGCCAGCAGCGTTGAGGACAGGGGTATCTATGGCTACACCTTC. Encoded protein: CASSVEDRGIYGYTF.

This chain connects TRBV6-2 or TRBV6-3 to TRBJ2-7, with 7 bases identical to TRBD2. V trimming: 5 bases; J trimming: 2 bases; junction bases outside the gene matches: 9. The CDR3 extends over 15 amino acids. Looked up from germline, CDR1 is MNHEY and CDR2 is SVGEGT. The CDR3 DNA is TGTGCCAGCAGTCCGGGGCGGGAGCCTACCTACGAGCAGTACTTC. Encoded protein: CASSPGREPTYEQYF.

The rearrangement uses TRBV7-9 and TRBJ1-1; D gene ambiguous. CDR3 length: 15 residues. The germline V gene encodes CDR1 SEHNR and CDR2 FQNEAQ (reference sequence). The V gene lost 1 base and the J gene lost 1 base, with 10 bases spanning the gap. The CDR3 loop is CASSLGALQNTEAFF. Written as DNA, the CDR3 is TGTGCCAGCAGCTTAGGGGCTTTACAGAACACTGAAGCTTTCTTT.

The chain carries TRBV7-9 and TRBJ2-7, with 8 nucleotides matching TRBD1. The CDR3 runs to 16 residues. Per the germline V gene, CDR1 is SEHNR and CDR2 is FQNEAQ (reference sequence). Trimming cost V 1 base and J 2 bases; bases outside gene matches: 7. CDR3 in amino acids: CASSLGGQGPPYEQYF. In DNA form, the CDR3 reads TGTGCCAGCAGCTTAGGTGGACAGGGACCACCCTACGAGCAGTACTTC.

The chain carries TRBV6-5 and TRBJ2-2; 7 nucleotides align to TRBD1. Per germline, CDR1 MNHEY and CDR2 SVGAGI. Losses at the gene ends were 6 bases for V and 3 bases for J; bases not matched to a gene: 7. CDR3 length equals 15 residues. CDR3 protein: CASSQAQGYTGELFF. The CDR3 DNA follows: TGTGCCAGCAGCCAGGCACAGGGGTACACCGGGGAGCTGTTTTTT.

V gene TRBV11-3 combines with J gene TRBJ2-1; 9 bases align to TRBD1. The CDR3 loop spans 16 amino acids. Germline values: CDR1 SGHNT, CDR2 YENEEA. Trimming removed 5 bases from V and 6 bases from J; junction bases left unmatched: 11. As DNA, the CDR3 is TGTGCCAGCAGCGCGACCCGGACAGGGGAAGGCAATGAGCAGTTCTTC. Amino acids: CASSATRTGEGNEQFF.

Worth noting for this clone: One end of the junction does not line up with germline, which may come from a read error. The chain has TRBV7-8 and TRBJ1-5; D not certain. The length of the CDR3 is 14 residues. CDR1 and CDR2 from the germline V gene are SGHVS and FQNEAQ. The CDR3 reads CASSLEYSNQPQHF. CDR3 nucleotide sequence: TGTGCCAGCAGTTTAGAATATAGCAATCAGCCCCAGCATTTT.

The chain links TRBV27 to TRBJ1-6; D remains ambiguous. This CDR3 spans 16 amino acids. Per the germline V gene, CDR1 is MNHEY and CDR2 is SMNVEV (reference sequence). Trimming cost V 2 bases and J 9 bases, with 17 bases left between them. The CDR3, as DNA: TGTGCCAGCAGTTTAAAGCGACCCCCAAGCACTTCACCCCTCCACTTT. Protein product: CASSLKRPPSTSPLHF.

The J gene is TRBJ2-5, the V gene TRBV15; D gene uncertain. The V and J ends lost 2 bases and 5 bases respectively, with 15 bases between them. CDR1 is LNHNV and CDR2 is YYDKDF in the germline V gene (reference sequence). This CDR3 is 15 amino acids long. CDR3 in DNA: TGTGCCACCAGCAGACGGTTTGCCTATTCCGAGACCCAGTACTTC. Translating it yields CATSRRFAYSETQYF.

The rearrangement links TRBV6-5 to TRBJ2-1; TRBD1 matches at 9 bases. With V trimmed by 7 bases and J by 3 bases, 4 bases remained unmatched. Germline CDR1 reads MNHEY; CDR2 reads SVGAGI. The CDR3 contains 14 residues. In DNA, the CDR3 is TGTGCCAGCACGACAGGGGGGATCTACAATGAGCAGTTCTTC. Translated, it gives CASTTGGIYNEQFF.

This sequence joins TRBV13 and TRBJ2-7; unclear D gene. The V end lost 2 bases, the J end lost 2 bases, and 10 bases lay between the germline ends. CDR1 PRHDT and CDR2 FYEKMQ come from the germline V gene (reference sequence). The CDR3 consists of 14 residues. DNA for the CDR3: TGTGCCAGCAGCTTACTGGCAGGTACCTACGAGCAGTACTTC. Its translation is CASSLLAGTYEQYF.